The T cell receptor (beta chain) under discussion was sequenced for a study of CD8 T cells in Susac syndrome. Random hexamers were used to reverse transcribe an amount of roughly 0.5 to 1 ug RNA. The immunoSEQ assay covered 54 Vbeta and 13 Jbeta segments for CDR3. From the immunoSEQ multiplex PCR reads, TCRdb called clonotypes with MiXCR, one entry per CDR3 protein. The sample carries about 300,000 distinct CDR3 sequences, around nine tenths recorded once. This CDR3 comprises 12 residues. Germline loops: CDR1 SQVTM, CDR2 ANQGSEA. The V gene lost 7 bases and the J gene lost 8 bases, with 17 bases spanning the gap.

Sequences were obtained from CD8+ T cells from PBMCs. The gene calls are TRBV29-1 and TRBJ1-2; D is ambiguous. The sequence was collected from a human donor with multiple sclerosis. The CDR3 protein is CSASGRLGGYTF. The CDR3 DNA sequence: TGCAGCGCCTCCGGCCGGCTTGGAGGCTACACCTTC.